Below are 9 T cell receptor beta chains sequenced from a single sample in a study of cytomegalovirus exposure and HLA in healthy donors. The PCR contained 60 Vbeta and 13 Jbeta primers. Clones were read by immunoSEQ multiplex PCR, and TCRdb kept only the in-frame ones, dropping some. The profile shows around 99,000 clones, roughly 82% of them singletons. The sequenced sample was PBMCs. The receptors were gathered from a male donor in good health and CMV-seronegative.

The V gene is TRBV25-1, the J gene TRBJ2-2, with 10 bases aligning to TRBD1. V gave up 3 bases and J gave up 4 bases; unmatched junction bases: 5. The V gene's germline CDR1 is MGHDK and CDR2 SYGVNS. This CDR3 region has 16 residues. The CDR3 spells CASSDWGTGVTGELFF. In nucleotides, the CDR3 is TGTGCCAGCAGTGATTGGGGGACAGGGGTCACCGGGGAGCTGTTTTTT.

This chain uses TRBV15 with TRBJ2-5, with a possible D match to TRBD2 (6 bases). The CDR3 consists of 15 residues. Trimming removed 1 base at V and 2 bases at J, with 11 bases between. From germline, CDR1 is LNHNV and CDR2 YYDKDF (reference sequence). The CDR3 here is CATSRGLGTQETQYF. CDR3 sequence (DNA): TGTGCCACCAGCAGAGGACTAGGGACGCAAGAGACCCAGTACTTC.

This clone has a handful of counts. The same CDR3 can be traced to other DNA sequences in this sample. This chain uses TRBV11-2 with TRBJ2-1; 7 nucleotides agree with TRBD2. Germline V CDR1 and CDR2: SGHAT, FQNNGV. The CDR3 consists of 16 residues. J was trimmed by 5 bases and V by 4 bases; bases with no gene match: 11. CDR3 protein: CASSSALRRENNEQFF. The CDR3 DNA reads as TGTGCCAGCAGCTCGGCTCTTCGGCGGGAGAACAATGAGCAGTTCTTC.

This clone was observed once. As DNA, the CDR3 is TGTGCCATCGCCGGGGACTTCTACGAGCAGTACTTC. Amino acids: CAIAGDFYEQYF. The gene calls are TRBV10-3 and TRBJ2-7; D possibly corresponds to TRBD2 (6 bases). There are 12 residues in the CDR3. V dropped 8 bases and J dropped 3 bases, with 11 bases sitting between them. The germline gives CDR1 ENHRY, CDR2 SYGVKD.

The chain carries TRBV5-6 and TRBJ2-7, with 11 nucleotides matching TRBD2. Germline values: CDR1 SGHDT, CDR2 YYEEEE. The CDR3 runs to 13 residues. The J segment lost 6 bases and the V segment lost 4 bases, leaving 3 bases of the junction unmatched. CDR3 bases: TGTGCCAGCAGCACTAGCGGGAGAGGCGAGCAGTACTTC. Its protein product is CASSTSGRGEQYF. The variable domain in full, with the rest retrieved from reference TRBV5-6 and TRBJ2-7, is DAGVTQSPTHLIKTRGQQVTLRCSPKSGHDTVSWYQQALGQGPQFIFQYYEEEERQRGNFPDRFSGHQFPNYSSELNVNALLLGDSALYLCASSTSGRGEQYFGPGTRLTVT.

The chain carries TRBV13 and TRBJ2-7, with 8 bases lining up with TRBD2. This CDR3 region has 13 residues. V shed 4 bases and J 2 bases; nucleotides not matched to a gene: 1. Germline V lookup: CDR1 PRHDT, CDR2 FYEKMQ (reference sequence). In DNA, the CDR3 is TGTGCCAGCAGCTCAGCGGGAGCCTACGAGCAGTACTTC. As protein: CASSSAGAYEQYF.

The V call is TRBV27, the J call TRBJ2-7, with D unresolved. Germline V gene sequence: CDR1 MNHEY, CDR2 SMNVEV (reference sequence). Between the trimmed V and J ends, which lost 5 bases and 6 bases, there was a span of 17 bases. The CDR3 is 14 amino acids. The DNA of the CDR3 is TGTGCCAGCAGTGGTGCCTTAACCCCGGGCGAGCAGTACTTC. It translates to CASSGALTPGEQYF.

The rearrangement links TRBV5-6 to TRBJ2-7, with D unresolved. Germline V lookup: CDR1 SGHDT, CDR2 YYEEEE. This CDR3 spans 14 amino acids. V lost 0 bases to trimming and J lost 0 bases, with 7 bases between them. CDR3 in amino acids: CASSLGQISYEQYF. CDR3 coding DNA: TGTGCCAGCAGCTTGGGCCAGATCTCCTACGAGCAGTACTTC.

The chain employs TRBV28 and TRBJ2-3; TRBD2 agrees at 7 bases. The CDR3 is made up of 14 amino acids. Per germline, CDR1 MDHEN and CDR2 SYDVKM. With 2 bases clipped from V and 1 base from J, the junction kept 0 bases outside the gene matches. DNA of the CDR3: TGTGCCAGCAGTTTAGCGGGAGGCACAGATACGCAGTATTTT. Translated: CASSLAGGTDTQYF.